A single sample gave rise to the 11 T cell receptor beta chains below, sequenced in a study of Graves' ophthalmopathy and Graves' hyperthyroidism. Transcripts of RNA were the source for amplifying TCR beta CDR3 regions. After a first-round RT-PCR with HTBI primers, a second-round multiplex PCR was run. From the multiplex PCR reads, TCRdb called clonotypes with MiXCR, one entry per CDR3 protein. The table has about 210,000 distinct CDR3 sequences, 25% to 35% seen once. Sequencing was done on a sample of peripheral blood. The receptors shown here come from a man aged 45-65 years with Graves' ophthalmopathy.

V is TRBV12-3 or TRBV12-4 and J is TRBJ1-1; D possibly corresponds to TRBD1 (6 bases). The CDR3 sequence is 17 residues long. V lost 6 bases, J lost 4 bases, and 24 bases lay in between. The CDR3 reads CASRRRRQALAGTEAFF. CDR3 coding DNA: TGTGCCAGCAGACGTAGGCGACAGGCCCTGGCGGGCACTGAAGCTTTCTTT.

This clonotype was observed many times. CDR3 residues: CASRADVGDGELFF. CDR3 nucleotide sequence: TGTGCCAGCAGGGCGGACGTCGGGGACGGGGAGCTGTTTTTT. This sequence joins TRBV12-3 or TRBV12-4 and TRBJ2-2; D possibly corresponds to TRBD2 (5 bases). The CDR3 spans 14 residues. V was pared by 6 bases and J by 7 bases, with 15 bases between.

In its sample, this clonotype was seen many times. The chain combines TRBV5-1 with TRBJ2-5; D not resolved. The length of the CDR3 is 13 residues. Between the trimmed V and J ends, which lost 0 bases and 1 base, there was a span of 4 bases. The germline V gene encodes CDR1 SGHRS and CDR2 YFSETQ. This chain's CDR3 is CASSLVTQETQYF. As DNA, the CDR3 is TGCGCCAGCAGCTTGGTCACCCAAGAGACCCAGTACTTC.

This clonotype was seen many times. This rearrangement joins TRBV19 to TRBJ2-7; D is uncertain. The V end lost 6 bases, the J end lost 0 bases, and 12 bases lay between the germline ends. The CDR3 is 14 residues long. Per the germline V gene, CDR1 is LNHDA and CDR2 is SQIVND (reference sequence). CDR3 in amino acids: CASRLRAGSYEQYF. The CDR3, as DNA: TGTGCCAGTAGATTACGGGCCGGCTCCTACGAGCAGTACTTC. Variable domain in full (rest from reference TRBV19 and TRBJ2-7): DGGITQSPKYLFRKEGQNVTLSCEQNLNHDAMYWYRQDPGQGLRLIYYSQIVNDFQKGDIAEGYSVSREKKESFPLTVTSAQKNPTAFYLCASRLRAGSYEQYFGPGTRLTVT.

This clonotype has a count of ten or more. The chain has TRBV24-1 and TRBJ2-7; D call uncertain. V was clipped by 2 bases and J by 4 bases, with 8 bases between them. CDR3 length equals 13 residues. The germline CDR1 and CDR2 sequences are KGHDR and SFDVKD. DNA of the CDR3: TGTGCCACCAGTGATTCTGGAGCATACGAGCAGTACTTC. Translation: CATSDSGAYEQYF.

The rearrangement joins TRBV6-5 to TRBJ2-5; no reliable D call. Germline V gives CDR1 MNHEY, CDR2 SVGAGI. The CDR3 has 14 residues. V was clipped by 0 bases and J by 5 bases, with 10 bases between them. The CDR3 nucleotides are TGTGCCAGCAGTTACTCGAGGTACCGCGAGACCCAGTACTTC. It is translated as CASSYSRYRETQYF.

The chain employs TRBV6-2 or TRBV6-3 and TRBJ2-5, with 13 bases identical to TRBD2. The CDR3 is made up of 19 amino acids. CDR1 is MNHEY, CDR2 SVGEGT, per germline. V lost 5 bases, J lost 2 bases, and 14 bases stayed unmatched. The DNA of the CDR3 is TGTGCCAGCAGTACCCCGACTAGCGGGAGGAACTGGGGTCAAGAGACCCAGTACTTC. Amino acid sequence: CASSTPTSGRNWGQETQYF.

This clonotype was recorded at least ten times. The chain is built from TRBV20-1 and TRBJ2-2; tentatively, D is TRBD2 (7 bases). In germline, CDR1 is DFQATT, CDR2 SNEGSKA (reference sequence). The length of the CDR3 is 13 residues. V lost 6 bases to trimming and J lost 6 bases, with 14 bases between them. The CDR3 here is CSAARGGAGELFF. The CDR3 DNA follows: TGCAGTGCAGCTCGAGGGGGGGCCGGGGAGCTGTTTTTT.

The chain combines TRBV12-3 or TRBV12-4 with TRBJ2-7; 7 bases line up with TRBD1. This CDR3 is built from 13 residues. V gave up 7 bases and J gave up 6 bases; unmatched junction bases: 9. The CDR3 coding sequence is TGTGCCAGCACCATACTCGCAGGGGGCGAGCAGTACTTC. This encodes CASTILAGGEQYF.

This clonotype has a count of ten or more. The rearrangement joins TRBV10-2 to TRBJ2-7; D is uncertain. Trimming left V 2 bases short and J 4 bases short, with 15 bases between. Germline assignment: CDR1 WSHSY and CDR2 SAAADI. The CDR3 spans 15 residues. The CDR3 protein is CASSEVGFPQYEQYF. The CDR3 nucleotides are TGCGCCAGCAGTGAGGTGGGATTCCCACAATACGAGCAGTACTTC.

The chain is built from TRBV28 and TRBJ2-2; D remains unclear. The germline V gene has CDR1 MDHEN and CDR2 SYDVKM. Trimming took 7 bases from V and 2 from J, leaving 11 bases between them. CDR3 length: 14 residues. CDR3 nucleotides: TGTGCCAGCATGGGGATGGTAAACACCGGGGAGCTGTTTTTT. Translation gives CASMGMVNTGELFF.